The clone carrying this TCR beta chain was seen only once. The record originates from a study of control samples from healthy donors and cancer patients. Per the germline V gene, CDR1 is SGHAT and CDR2 is FQNNGV. The CDR3 spans 15 residues. With 4 bases clipped from V and 1 base from J, the junction kept 6 bases outside the gene matches. The table came from immunoSEQ multiplex PCR; TCRdb's copy has only in-frame clones and leaves some out. The table lists 100,000 to 150,000 clones, around 92% of them singletons. Sequences were obtained from PBMCs. The rearrangement joins TRBV11-2 to TRBJ1-1; 7 bases line up with TRBD1. The receptor comes from an elderly man with head and neck cancer. The CDR3 DNA is TGTGCCAGCAGCTCCTCCAGGGGGGGGAACACTGAAGCTTTCTTT. Protein product: CASSSSRGGNTEAFF.